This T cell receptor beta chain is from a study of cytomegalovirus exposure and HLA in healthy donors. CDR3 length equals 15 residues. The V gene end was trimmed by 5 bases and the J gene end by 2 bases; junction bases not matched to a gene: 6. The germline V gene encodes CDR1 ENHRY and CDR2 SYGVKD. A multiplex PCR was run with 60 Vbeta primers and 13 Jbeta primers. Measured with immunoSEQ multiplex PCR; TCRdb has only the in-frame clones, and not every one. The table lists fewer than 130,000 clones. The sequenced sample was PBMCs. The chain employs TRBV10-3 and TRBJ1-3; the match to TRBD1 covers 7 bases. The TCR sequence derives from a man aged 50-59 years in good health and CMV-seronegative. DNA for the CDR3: TGTGCCATCAGTTTCGGGACAGCTCCTGGAAACACCATATATTTT. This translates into CAISFGTAPGNTIYF.